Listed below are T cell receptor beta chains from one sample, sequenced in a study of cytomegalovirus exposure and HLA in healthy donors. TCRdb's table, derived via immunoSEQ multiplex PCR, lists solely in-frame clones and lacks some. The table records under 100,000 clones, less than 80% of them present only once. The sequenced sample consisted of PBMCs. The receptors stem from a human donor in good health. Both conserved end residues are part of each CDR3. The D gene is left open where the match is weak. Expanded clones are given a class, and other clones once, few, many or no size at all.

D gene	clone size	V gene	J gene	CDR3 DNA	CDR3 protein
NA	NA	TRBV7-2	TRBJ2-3	TGTGCCAGCAGCTTAGGTGGCAGGGTCACAGATACGCAGTATTTT	CASSLGGRVTDTQYF
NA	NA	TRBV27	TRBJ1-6	TGTGCCAGCAGTTTAGGACAAGCCCTGACTCCCCTCCACTTT	CASSLGQALTPLHF
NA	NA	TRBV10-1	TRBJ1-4	TGCGCCAGCAGTGAGTCGCGGCCCGGCGGTGAAAAACTGTTTTTT	CASSESRPGGEKLFF
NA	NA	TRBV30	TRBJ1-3	TGTGCCTGGGGAGCGCTCTCTGGAAACACCATATATTTT	CAWGALSGNTIYF
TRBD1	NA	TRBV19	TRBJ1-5	TGTGCCAGTAGTATCGGACAGGGGTTAAATCAGCCCCAGCATTTT	CASSIGQGLNQPQHF
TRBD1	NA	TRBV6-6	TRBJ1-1	TGTGCCAGCAGTTACTCGTTTGGACAGGCCATTGAAGCTTTCTTT	CASSYSFGQAIEAFF
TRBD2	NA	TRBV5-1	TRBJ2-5	TGCGCCAGCAGCTTTGGTAGCGGGGGGGCCTTACGGGAGACCCAGTACTTC	CASSFGSGGALRETQYF
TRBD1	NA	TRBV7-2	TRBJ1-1	TGTGCCAGCAGCACGGGACAGCCCGGAGGAGCTGAAGCTTTCTTT	CASSTGQPGGAEAFF
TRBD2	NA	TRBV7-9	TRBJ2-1	TGTGCCAGCAGCCCCGGACTAGATTACAATGAGCAGTTCTTC	CASSPGLDYNEQFF
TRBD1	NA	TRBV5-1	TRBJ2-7	TGCGCCAGCAGCCTTAGGGACAGCATCTACGAGCAGTACTTC	CASSLRDSIYEQYF
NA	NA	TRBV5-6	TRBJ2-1	TGTGCCAGCAGCTTTCCGACAGGCCCGGGAACTAATGAGCAGTTCTTC	CASSFPTGPGTNEQFF
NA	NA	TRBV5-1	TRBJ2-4	TGCGCCAGCAGCTATACTGCGGCCAAAAACATTCAGTACTTC	CASSYTAAKNIQYF
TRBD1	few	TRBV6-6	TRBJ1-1	TGTGCCAGCAGTTTTGGGACAGGGGGCCTTAGGACTGAAGCTTTCTTT	CASSFGTGGLRTEAFF
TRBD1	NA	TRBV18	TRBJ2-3	TGTGCCAGCTCGAGGGACAGGGCGGATACGCAGTATTTT	CASSRDRADTQYF
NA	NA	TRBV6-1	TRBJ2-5	TGTGCCAGCATAGGACATACTCAAGAGACCCAGTACTTC	CASIGHTQETQYF
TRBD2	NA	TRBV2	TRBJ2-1	TGTGCCAGCATCTCTCTAGCGGGGGTCTACAATGAGCAGTTCTTC	CASISLAGVYNEQFF
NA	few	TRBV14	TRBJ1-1	TGTGCCAGCAGCCCAGCCGGAGCCAACACTGAAGCTTTCTTT	CASSPAGANTEAFF
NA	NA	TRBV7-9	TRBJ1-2	TGTGCCAGCAGCTTAGACCCCGACAGGGGCTACACCTTC	CASSLDPDRGYTF
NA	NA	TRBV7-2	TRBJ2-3	TGTGCCAGCAGTTCAGGCACAGATACGCAGTATTTT	CASSSGTDTQYF
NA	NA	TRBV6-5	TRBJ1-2	TGTGCCAGCAGTTACATAGGACAAAGGGGCTACACCTTC	CASSYIGQRGYTF
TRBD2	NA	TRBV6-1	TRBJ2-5	TGTGCCATCCGGGGGGGGCTGGAGACCCAGTACTTC	CAIRGGLETQYF
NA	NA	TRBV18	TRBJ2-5	TGTGCCAGCTCACCCCCCGAGGTTCGAGAGACCCAGTACTTC	CASSPPEVRETQYF
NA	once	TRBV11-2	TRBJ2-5	TGTGCCAGCAGCTTGCTGGTCGGGGGAGAGACCCAGTACTTC	CASSLLVGGETQYF
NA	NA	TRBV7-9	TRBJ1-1	TGTGCCAGCCAGGTGAACACTGAAGCTTTCTTT	CASQVNTEAFF
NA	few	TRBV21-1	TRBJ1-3	TGTGCCAGCAGCAAAGGTGGGCCTCCTTCCTCTGGAAACACCATATATTTT	CASSKGGPPSSGNTIYF
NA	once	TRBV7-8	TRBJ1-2	TGTGCCAGCAGCCACCCCGGGGGAAGCTATGGCTACACCTTC	CASSHPGGSYGYTF
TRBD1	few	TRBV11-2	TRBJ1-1	TGTGCCAGCAGCCGCGTACCGGGACAGGGGAACACTGAAGCTTTCTTT	CASSRVPGQGNTEAFF
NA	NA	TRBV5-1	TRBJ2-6	TGCGCCAGCAGCCTGGCCGGAGGGGCCTCTGGGGCCAACGTCCTGACTTTC	CASSLAGGASGANVLTF
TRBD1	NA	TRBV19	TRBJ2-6	TGTGCCAGTAGTCTAGACAGGGGCCCAGGGGCCAACGTCCTGACTTTC	CASSLDRGPGANVLTF
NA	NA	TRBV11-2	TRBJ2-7	TGTGCCAGCAGCTTAGGTTGGCAGGTGGTTAAGGAGCAGTACTTC	CASSLGWQVVKEQYF
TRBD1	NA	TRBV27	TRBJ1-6	TGTGCCAGCCGACTTCCGGGACAGAAACTTAATTCACCCCTCCACTTT	CASRLPGQKLNSPLHF
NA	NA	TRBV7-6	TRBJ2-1	TGTGCCAGCAGCCCGACTCGTTACTCCTACAATGAGCAGTTCTTC	CASSPTRYSYNEQFF
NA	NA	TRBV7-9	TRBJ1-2	TGTGCCAGCAGCTACGCGGGGCGGGACGGGGGTCATGGCTACACCTTC	CASSYAGRDGGHGYTF
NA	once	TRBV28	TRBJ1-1	TGTGCCAGCAGCCCGCCCAAAACAGGTCAGCTACATGAAGCTTTCTTT	CASSPPKTGQLHEAFF
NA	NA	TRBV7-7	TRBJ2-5	TGTGCTAGCAGCCCCGGCGGGCCTGCCGAGACCCAGTACTTC	CASSPGGPAETQYF
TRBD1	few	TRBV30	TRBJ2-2	TGTGCCTGGAGTGGACAGGGGGCTGGCGGGGAGCTGTTTTTT	CAWSGQGAGGELFF
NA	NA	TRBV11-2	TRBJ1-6	TGTGCCAGCAGCTTAGGGGCTTCACCCCTCCACTTT	CASSLGASPLHF
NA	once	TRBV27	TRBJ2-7	TGTGCCAGCAGTATACAGAGCTACGAGCAGTACTTC	CASSIQSYEQYF
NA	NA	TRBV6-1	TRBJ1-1	TGTGCCAGCGCGTCTCAGGGGAAGGGCACTGAAGCTTTCTTT	CASASQGKGTEAFF
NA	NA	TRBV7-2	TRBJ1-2	TGTGCCAGCAGCCTAGTGCAGGGGTGGGTGGGGGGCTACACCTTC	CASSLVQGWVGGYTF
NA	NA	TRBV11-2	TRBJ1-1	TGTGCCAGCACTATCCACGGGGGGACGAACACTGAAGCTTTCTTT	CASTIHGGTNTEAFF
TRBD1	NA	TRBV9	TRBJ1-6	TGTGCCAGCAGCGGACAACAGGGGTTTCATAATTCACCCCTCCACTTT	CASSGQQGFHNSPLHF
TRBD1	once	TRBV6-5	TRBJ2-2	TGTGCCAGCAGTGGACAGGTGAACACCGGGGAGCTGTTTTTT	CASSGQVNTGELFF
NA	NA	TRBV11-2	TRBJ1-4	TGTGCCAGCAGTTCAATCACTGCAACTAATGAAAAACTGTTTTTT	CASSSITATNEKLFF